There are a few counts of the clone carrying this TCR beta chain. Its antigen is still unknown. The record originates from a study of blood T cell dynamics during melanoma immunotherapy. Study-level background: Standard first-line treatment here was pembrolizumab or nivolumab plus ipilimumab in metastatic melanoma. Findings and limits, study-wide: Unlike progressors, later disease-control patients had W3 repertoires gaining clonality or diversity.

Germline V gene lookup returns CDR1 MDHEN and CDR2 SYDVKM. CDR3 size: 14 residues. J lost 6 bases, V lost 5 bases, and 10 bases had no gene match. Clones were read by immunoSEQ multiplex PCR, and TCRdb kept only the in-frame ones, dropping some. The table has more than 10,000 clones, less than 85% seen once. Time point of the sample: pre-treatment baseline. Response was assessed by RECIST 1.1 at 12 weeks, except a couple of rapid progressors. The receptor was derived from a human donor with melanoma. The sample here was blood, taken from a patient treated with checkpoint blockade. The V call is TRBV28, the J call TRBJ2-7; 7 bases fit TRBD1. CDR3 sequence: CASSPPGQNFEQYF. The CDR3 nucleotides are TGTGCCAGCAGTCCACCGGGACAGAATTTCGAGCAGTACTTC.